The 3 T cell receptor beta chains below all came from one sample that was sequenced in a study of T-cell reconstitution after alpha-beta-depleted transplantation in children. The TCRbeta library was prepared with unique molecular identifiers. TCRdb ran MiXCR on the PCR reads and lists one entry per CDR3 protein. The sample comprises some 600,000 distinct CDR3 sequences, 10% to 15% of which are singletons, and around 2.2% rests with the top ten. The specimen was PBMCs, mostly from graft donor cells, collected 360 days after TCRalphabeta/CD19-depleted stem cell transplant. The receptors stem from a male patient younger than 18 who had a stem cell transplant for acute myeloid leukemia, so the T cells may come from the graft donor.

This clonotype was seen a few times. The J gene is TRBJ2-7, the V gene TRBV6-1, with 8 positions matching TRBD2. Germline V gene data show CDR1 as MNHNS and CDR2 as SASEGT. The ends lost 6 bases at V and 4 bases at J; junction bases unmatched: 14. This CDR3 is 16 amino acids long. The CDR3 DNA reads as TGTGCCAGCAGGGAAAGAATCGGGACTAGGGTTTACGAGCAGTACTTC. Its protein is CASRERIGTRVYEQYF.

This clonotype was counted only a few times. The V call is TRBV20-1, the J call TRBJ2-7; the match to TRBD1 covers 9 bases. The V segment lost 5 bases and the J segment 9 bases; nucleotides outside the gene matches: 14. This CDR3 has 14 residues. Germline CDR1 is DFQATT and CDR2 is SNEGSKA (reference sequence). Written as DNA, the CDR3 is TGCAGTGCTCTACCGGGACAGGGAATAACGTGGCAGTACTTC. Translated: CSALPGQGITWQYF.

This clonotype was counted between two and nine times. The chain is built from TRBV10-3 and TRBJ2-7; 9 positions agree with TRBD1. The CDR3 is 17 amino acids. V was clipped by 2 bases and J by 2 bases; unmatched bases: 10. In germline, CDR1 is ENHRY, CDR2 SYGVKD. CDR3 nucleotide sequence: TGTGCCATCAGTGAGAATTTAGGGACAGGGACGGCCTACGAGCAGTACTTC. Its translation: CAISENLGTGTAYEQYF.